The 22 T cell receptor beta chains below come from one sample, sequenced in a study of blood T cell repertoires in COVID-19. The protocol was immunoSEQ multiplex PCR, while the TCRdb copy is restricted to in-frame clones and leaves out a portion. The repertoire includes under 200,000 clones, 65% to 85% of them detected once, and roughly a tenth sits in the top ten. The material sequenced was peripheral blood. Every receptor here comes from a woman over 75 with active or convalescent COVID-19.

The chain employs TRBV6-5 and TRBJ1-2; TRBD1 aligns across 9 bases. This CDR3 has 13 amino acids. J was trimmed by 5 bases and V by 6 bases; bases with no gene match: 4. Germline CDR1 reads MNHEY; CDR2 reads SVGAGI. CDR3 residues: CASRDRGGYGYTF. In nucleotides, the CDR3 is TGTGCCAGCAGGGACAGGGGAGGGTATGGCTACACCTTC.

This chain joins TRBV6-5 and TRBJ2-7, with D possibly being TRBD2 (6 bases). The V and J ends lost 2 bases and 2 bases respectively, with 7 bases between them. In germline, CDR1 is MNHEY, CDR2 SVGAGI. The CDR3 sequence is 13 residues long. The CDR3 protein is CASSYGLTYEQYF. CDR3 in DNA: TGTGCCAGCAGTTACGGACTAACCTACGAGCAGTACTTC.

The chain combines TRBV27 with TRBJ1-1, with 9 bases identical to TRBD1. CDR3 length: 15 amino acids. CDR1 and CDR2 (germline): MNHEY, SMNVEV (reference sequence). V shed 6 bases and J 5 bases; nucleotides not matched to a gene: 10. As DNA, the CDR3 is TGTGCCAGCAGCCGACAGGGGGTCCGGGGGACTGAAGCTTTCTTT. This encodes CASSRQGVRGTEAFF.

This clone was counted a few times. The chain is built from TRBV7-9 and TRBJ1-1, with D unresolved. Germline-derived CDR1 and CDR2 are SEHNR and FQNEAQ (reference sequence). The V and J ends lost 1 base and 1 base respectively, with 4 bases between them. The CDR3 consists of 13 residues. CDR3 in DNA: TGTGCCAGCAGCTTAGTGAGGAACACTGAAGCTTTCTTT. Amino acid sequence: CASSLVRNTEAFF. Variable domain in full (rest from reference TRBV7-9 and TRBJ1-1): DTGVSQNPRHKITKRGQNVTFRCDPISEHNRLYWYRQTLGQGPEFLTYFQNEAQLEKSRLLSDRFSAERPKGSFSTLEIQRTEQGDSAMYLCASSLVRNTEAFFGQGTRLTVV.

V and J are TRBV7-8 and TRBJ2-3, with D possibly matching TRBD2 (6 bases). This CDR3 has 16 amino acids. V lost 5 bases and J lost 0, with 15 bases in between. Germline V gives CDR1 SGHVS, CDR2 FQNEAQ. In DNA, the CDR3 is TGTGCCAGCAGCCCCCGAGAGGCGGGGAGCACAGATACGCAGTATTTT. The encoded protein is CASSPREAGSTDTQYF.

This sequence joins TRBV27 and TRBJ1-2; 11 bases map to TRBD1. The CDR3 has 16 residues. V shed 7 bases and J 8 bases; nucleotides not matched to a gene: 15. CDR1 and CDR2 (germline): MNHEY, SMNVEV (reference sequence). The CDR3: CASMGSMDRGRGGYTF. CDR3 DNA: TGTGCCAGCATGGGATCTATGGACAGGGGGCGAGGAGGCTACACCTTC.

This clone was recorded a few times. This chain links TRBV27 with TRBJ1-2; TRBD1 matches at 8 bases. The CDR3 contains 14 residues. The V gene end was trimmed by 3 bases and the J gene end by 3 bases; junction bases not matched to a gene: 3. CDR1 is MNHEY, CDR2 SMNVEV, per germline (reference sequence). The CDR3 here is CASSFSGGDYGYTF. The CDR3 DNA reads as TGTGCCAGCAGTTTCTCAGGGGGCGACTATGGCTACACCTTC.

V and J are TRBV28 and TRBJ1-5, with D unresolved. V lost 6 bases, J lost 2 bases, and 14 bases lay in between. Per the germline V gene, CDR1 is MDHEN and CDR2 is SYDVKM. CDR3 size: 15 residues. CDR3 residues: CASSSSGVGNQPQHF. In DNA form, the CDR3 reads TGTGCCAGCAGCTCCTCGGGTGTGGGCAATCAGCCCCAGCATTTT.

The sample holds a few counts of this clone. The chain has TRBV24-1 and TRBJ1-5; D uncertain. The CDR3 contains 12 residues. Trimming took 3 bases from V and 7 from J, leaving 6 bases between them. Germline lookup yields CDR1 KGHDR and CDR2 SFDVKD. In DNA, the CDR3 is TGTGCCACCAGTGATGTCGGGCAGCCCCAGCATTTT. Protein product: CATSDVGQPQHF.

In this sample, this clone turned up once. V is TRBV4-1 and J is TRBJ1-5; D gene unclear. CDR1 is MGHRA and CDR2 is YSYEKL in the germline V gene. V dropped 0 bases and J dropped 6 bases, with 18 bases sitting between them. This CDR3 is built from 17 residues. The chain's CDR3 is CASSQDRRTERGQPQHF. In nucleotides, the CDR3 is TGCGCCAGCAGCCAAGATCGGAGGACGGAGCGGGGTCAGCCCCAGCATTTT.

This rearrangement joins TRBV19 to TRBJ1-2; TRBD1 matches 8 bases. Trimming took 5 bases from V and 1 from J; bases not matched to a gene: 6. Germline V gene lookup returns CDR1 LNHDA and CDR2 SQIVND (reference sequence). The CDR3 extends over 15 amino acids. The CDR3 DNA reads TGTGCCAGTAGTCCGGGACAGGAGAGTAACTATGGCTACACCTTC. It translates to CASSPGQESNYGYTF.

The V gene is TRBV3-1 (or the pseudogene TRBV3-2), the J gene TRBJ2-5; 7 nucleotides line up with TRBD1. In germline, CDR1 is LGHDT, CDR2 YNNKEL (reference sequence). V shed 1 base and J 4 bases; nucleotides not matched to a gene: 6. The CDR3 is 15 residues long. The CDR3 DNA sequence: TGTGCCAGCAGCCAAGGACAGGGAACTTCAGAGACCCAGTACTTC. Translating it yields CASSQGQGTSETQYF.

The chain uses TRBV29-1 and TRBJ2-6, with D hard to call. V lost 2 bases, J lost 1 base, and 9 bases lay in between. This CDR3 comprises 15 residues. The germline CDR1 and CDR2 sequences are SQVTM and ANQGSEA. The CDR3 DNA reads TGCAGCGTTGAATCTGGCCCTTCTGGGGCCAACGTCCTGACTTTC. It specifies CSVESGPSGANVLTF.

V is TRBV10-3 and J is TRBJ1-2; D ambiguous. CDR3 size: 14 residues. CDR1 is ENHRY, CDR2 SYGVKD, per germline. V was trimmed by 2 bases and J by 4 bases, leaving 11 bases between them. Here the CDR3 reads CAISEEGVGYGYTF. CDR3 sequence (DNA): TGTGCCATCAGTGAGGAGGGAGTGGGCTATGGCTACACCTTC.

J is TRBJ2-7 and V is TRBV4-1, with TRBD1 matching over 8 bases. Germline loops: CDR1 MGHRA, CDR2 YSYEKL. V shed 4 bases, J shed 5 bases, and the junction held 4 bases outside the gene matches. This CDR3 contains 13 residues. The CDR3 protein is CASSPDRVHEQYF. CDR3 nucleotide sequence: TGCGCCAGCAGCCCGGACAGGGTACACGAGCAGTACTTC.

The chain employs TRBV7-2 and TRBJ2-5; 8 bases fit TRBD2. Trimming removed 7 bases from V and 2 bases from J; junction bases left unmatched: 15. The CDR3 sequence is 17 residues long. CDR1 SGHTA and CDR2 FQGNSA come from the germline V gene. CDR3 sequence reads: CASTPGGVDLPQETQYF. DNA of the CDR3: TGTGCCAGCACCCCGGGGGGGGTGGACTTACCACAAGAGACCCAGTACTTC. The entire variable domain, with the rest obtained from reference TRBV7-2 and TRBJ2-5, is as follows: GAGVSQSPSNKVTEKGKDVELRCDPISGHTALYWYRQSLGQGLEFLIYFQGNSAPDKSGLPSDRFSAERTGGSVSTLTIQRTQQEDSAVYLCASTPGGVDLPQETQYFGPGTRLLVL.

The CDR3 DNA reads TGTGCCAGCAGCCCCTCCGGGACAGGGATTCAGCCCCAGCATTTT. Encoded protein: CASSPSGTGIQPQHF. The chain employs TRBV7-2 and TRBJ1-5, with TRBD1 matching 9 bases. V shed 5 bases and J 6 bases; nucleotides not matched to a gene: 8. In germline, CDR1 is SGHTA, CDR2 FQGNSA. The CDR3 is 15 amino acids.

CDR3 residues: CASSQQGAGNTIYF. The DNA of the CDR3 is TGTGCCAGCAGCCAACAGGGAGCCGGAAACACCATATATTTT. V is TRBV11-3 and J is TRBJ1-3, with D possibly being TRBD1 (6 bases). Germline CDR1 SGHNT, CDR2 YENEEA. CDR3 length: 14 residues. Trimming removed 5 bases from V and 4 bases from J, with 12 bases in between.

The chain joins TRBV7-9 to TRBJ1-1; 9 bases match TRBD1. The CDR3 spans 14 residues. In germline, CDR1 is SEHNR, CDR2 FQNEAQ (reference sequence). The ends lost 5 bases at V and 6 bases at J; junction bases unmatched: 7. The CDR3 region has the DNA TGTGCCAGCAGCAGTCCGGGACAGGGCGCTGAAGCTTTCTTT. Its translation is CASSSPGQGAEAFF.

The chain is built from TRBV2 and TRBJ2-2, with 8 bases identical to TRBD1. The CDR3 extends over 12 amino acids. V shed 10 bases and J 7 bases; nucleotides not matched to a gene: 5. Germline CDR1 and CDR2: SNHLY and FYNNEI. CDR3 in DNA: TGTGCCAAGCGGACAGGGAACGGGGAGCTGTTTTTT. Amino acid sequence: CAKRTGNGELFF.

For the CDR3, the DNA is TGTGCCATCAGGGGGACAGGGGCAGGCTATGGCTACACCTTC. Amino acid sequence: CAIRGTGAGYGYTF. J is TRBJ1-2 and V is TRBV10-3, with 10 bases lining up with TRBD1. Germline V gives CDR1 ENHRY, CDR2 SYGVKD. V was pared by 6 bases and J by 4 bases, with 5 bases of the junction left unmatched. CDR3 size: 14 residues.

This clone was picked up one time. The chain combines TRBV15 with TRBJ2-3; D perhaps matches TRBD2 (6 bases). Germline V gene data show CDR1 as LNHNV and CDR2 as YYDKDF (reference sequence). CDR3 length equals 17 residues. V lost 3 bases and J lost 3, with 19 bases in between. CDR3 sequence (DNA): TGTGCCACCAGCAGGGTTAGTGCTCCCGGGGGTACAGATACGCAGTATTTT. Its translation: CATSRVSAPGGTDTQYF.